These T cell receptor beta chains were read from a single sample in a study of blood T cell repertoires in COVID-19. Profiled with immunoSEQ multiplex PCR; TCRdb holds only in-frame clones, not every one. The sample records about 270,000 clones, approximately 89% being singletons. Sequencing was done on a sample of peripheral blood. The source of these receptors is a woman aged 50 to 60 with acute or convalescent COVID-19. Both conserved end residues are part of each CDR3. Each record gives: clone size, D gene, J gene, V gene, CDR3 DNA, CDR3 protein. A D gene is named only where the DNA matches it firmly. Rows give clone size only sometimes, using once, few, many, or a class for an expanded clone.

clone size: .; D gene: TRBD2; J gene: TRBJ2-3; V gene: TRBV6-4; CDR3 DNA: TGTGCCAGCAGTGACTCGAGCTCTAGCGGGAGGGAGGGCTATAGCACAGATACGCAGTATTTT; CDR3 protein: CASSDSSSSGREGYSTDTQYF
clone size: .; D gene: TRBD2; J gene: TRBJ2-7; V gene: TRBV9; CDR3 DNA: TGTGCCAGCAGCCCACCGGGGGGGGTTCTGTACGAGCAGTACTTC; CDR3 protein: CASSPPGGVLYEQYF
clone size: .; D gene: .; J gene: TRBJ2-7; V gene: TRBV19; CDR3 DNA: TGTGCCAGTAGTATAAAATCCGGATGGGCTGAGCAGTACTTC; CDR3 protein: CASSIKSGWAEQYF
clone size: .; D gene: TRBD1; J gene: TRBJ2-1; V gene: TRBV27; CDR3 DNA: TGTGCCAGCAGCCAACAGGGGCTCAATGAGCAGTTCTTC; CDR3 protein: CASSQQGLNEQFF
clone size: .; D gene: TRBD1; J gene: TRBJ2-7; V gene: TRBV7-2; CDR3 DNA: TGTGCCAGCAGCTACCGGACAGGACCCCTCAGGGGAGAGCAGTACTTC; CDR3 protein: CASSYRTGPLRGEQYF
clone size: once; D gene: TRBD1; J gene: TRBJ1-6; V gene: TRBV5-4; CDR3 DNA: TGTGCCAGCAGTTCACGACAGGGAAGCTCACCCCTCCACTTT; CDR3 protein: CASSSRQGSSPLHF
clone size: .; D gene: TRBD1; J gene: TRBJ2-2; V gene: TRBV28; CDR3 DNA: TGTGCCAGCAGGGAGAGGGGGCAGGTGTCCGGGGAGCTGTTTTTT; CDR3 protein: CASRERGQVSGELFF
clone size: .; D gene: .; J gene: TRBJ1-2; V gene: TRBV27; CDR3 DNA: TGTGCCAGCCCCATAAAGCGGGAGGTAGCTAACTATGGCTACACCTTC; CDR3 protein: CASPIKREVANYGYTF
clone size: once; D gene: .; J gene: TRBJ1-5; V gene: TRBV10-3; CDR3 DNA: TGTGCCATCAGTGAGGGAGGGGAATATAGCAATCAGCCCCAGCATTTT; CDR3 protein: CAISEGGEYSNQPQHF
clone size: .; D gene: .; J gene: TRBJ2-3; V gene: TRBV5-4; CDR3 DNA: TGTGCCAGCAGCTTGGATCGAGATACGCAGTATTTT; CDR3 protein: CASSLDRDTQYF
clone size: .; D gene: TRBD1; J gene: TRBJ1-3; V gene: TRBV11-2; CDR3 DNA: TGTGCCAGCAGCCGCCAGGGACAGAGCCTCTCTGGAAACACCATATATTTT; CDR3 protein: CASSRQGQSLSGNTIYF
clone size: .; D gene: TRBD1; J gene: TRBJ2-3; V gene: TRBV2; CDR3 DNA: TGTGCCAGCAGCGGGGGCCCCGGGACAGGGCATGAAGATACGCAGTATTTT; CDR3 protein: CASSGGPGTGHEDTQYF
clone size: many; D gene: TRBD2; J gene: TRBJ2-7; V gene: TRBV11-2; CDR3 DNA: TGTGCCAGCAGTCCCATTCGACTAGCGGGATACGAGCAGTACTTC; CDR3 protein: CASSPIRLAGYEQYF
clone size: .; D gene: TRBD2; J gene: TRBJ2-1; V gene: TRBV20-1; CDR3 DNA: TGCAGTGCTAGTTCACTAGCGGGGGCGAATGAGCAGTTCTTC; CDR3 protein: CSASSLAGANEQFF
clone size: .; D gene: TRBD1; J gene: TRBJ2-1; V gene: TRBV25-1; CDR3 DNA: TGTGCCAGCAGTGACCGCGCCGGGACAGAGACTTACAATGAGCAGTTCTTC; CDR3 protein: CASSDRAGTETYNEQFF
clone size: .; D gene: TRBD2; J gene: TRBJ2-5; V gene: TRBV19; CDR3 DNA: TGTGCCAGTAGTACCGGACTAGAGGAGACCCAGTACTTC; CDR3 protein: CASSTGLEETQYF
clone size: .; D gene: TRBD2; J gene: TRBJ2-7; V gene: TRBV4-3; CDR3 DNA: TGCGCCAGCAGCCAATTAGCGGGCAACTACGAGCAGTACTTC; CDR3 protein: CASSQLAGNYEQYF
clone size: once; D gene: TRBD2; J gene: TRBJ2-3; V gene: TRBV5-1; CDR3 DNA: TGCGCCAGCAGCTTTTTTTTATTCGGGAGGGCCAGGGCAGGAGATACGCAGTATTTT; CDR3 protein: CASSFFLFGRARAGDTQYF
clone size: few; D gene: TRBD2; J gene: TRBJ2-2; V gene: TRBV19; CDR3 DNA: TGTGCCAGTAGAGGGGAGGGAACCGGGGAGCTGTTTTTT; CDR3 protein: CASRGEGTGELFF
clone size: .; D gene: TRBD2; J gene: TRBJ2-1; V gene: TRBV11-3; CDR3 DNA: TGTGCCAGCAGCTTAGGACTAGCGGGAGATAGTGAGCAGTTCTTC; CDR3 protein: CASSLGLAGDSEQFF
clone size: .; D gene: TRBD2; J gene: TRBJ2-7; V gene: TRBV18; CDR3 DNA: TGTGCCAGCTCACCACCGCTGTGGACTAGCGGGAAGCACGAGCAGTACTTC; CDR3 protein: CASSPPLWTSGKHEQYF
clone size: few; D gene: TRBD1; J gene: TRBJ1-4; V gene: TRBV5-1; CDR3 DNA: TGCGCCAGCAGCTTGGAAGGGACAGGGGTCGAAAAACTGTTTTTT; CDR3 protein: CASSLEGTGVEKLFF
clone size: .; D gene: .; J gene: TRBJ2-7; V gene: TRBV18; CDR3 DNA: TGTGCCAGCTCACGAACGACAGGCTCCTACGAGCAGTACTTC; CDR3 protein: CASSRTTGSYEQYF
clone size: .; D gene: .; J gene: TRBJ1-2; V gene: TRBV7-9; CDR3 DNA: TGTGCCAGCAGCTTAGGAAGGGGACAAACTGGCTACACCTTC; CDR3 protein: CASSLGRGQTGYTF
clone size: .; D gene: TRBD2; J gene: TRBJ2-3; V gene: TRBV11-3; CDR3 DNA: TGTGCCAGCAGCTCAGGGACTAGCAGAGGGAATACGCAGTATTTT; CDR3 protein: CASSSGTSRGNTQYF
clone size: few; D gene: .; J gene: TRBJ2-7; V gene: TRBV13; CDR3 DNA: TGTGCCAGCAGCTTAGAATCTCCAGGGGAGAACGAGCAGTACTTC; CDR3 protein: CASSLESPGENEQYF
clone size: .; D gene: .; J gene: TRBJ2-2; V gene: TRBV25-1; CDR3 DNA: TGTGCCAGCAGTGATGGCTTACGGAACACCGGGGAGCTGTTTTTT; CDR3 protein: CASSDGLRNTGELFF
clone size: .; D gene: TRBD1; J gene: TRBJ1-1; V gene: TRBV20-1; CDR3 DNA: TGCAGTGCTAGTGACAGGGTAGGGTACACTGAAGCTTTCTTT; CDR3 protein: CSASDRVGYTEAFF
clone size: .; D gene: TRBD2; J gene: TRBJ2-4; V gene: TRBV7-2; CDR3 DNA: TGTGCCAGCAGCCCCCGCGGACTAGCGGGAGGGGAAGGAAACATTCAGTACTTC; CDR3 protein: CASSPRGLAGGEGNIQYF
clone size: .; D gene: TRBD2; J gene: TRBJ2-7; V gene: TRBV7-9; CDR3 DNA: TGTGCCAGCAGCTCGGGACTAGCGGGAGGATGGGAGCAGTACTTC; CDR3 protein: CASSSGLAGGWEQYF
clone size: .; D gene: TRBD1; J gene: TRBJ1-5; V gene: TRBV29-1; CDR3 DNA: TGCAGCGTCGGGACAGGGGGCGCGAGCAATCAGCCCCAGCATTTT; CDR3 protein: CSVGTGGASNQPQHF
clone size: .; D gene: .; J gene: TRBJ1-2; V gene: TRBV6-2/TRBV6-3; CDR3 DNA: TGTGCCAGCAGTCCCCCTGGAGGGAACTATGGCTACACCTTC; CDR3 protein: CASSPPGGNYGYTF
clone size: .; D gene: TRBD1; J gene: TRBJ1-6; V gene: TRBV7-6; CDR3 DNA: TGTGCCAGCAGCCTACTAAGAGGGGACAGGGGAAATTCACCCCTCCACTTT; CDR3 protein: CASSLLRGDRGNSPLHF
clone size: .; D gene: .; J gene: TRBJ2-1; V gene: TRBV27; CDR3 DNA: TGTGCCAGCACCCGAGCATCCTACAATGAGCAGTTCTTC; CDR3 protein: CASTRASYNEQFF
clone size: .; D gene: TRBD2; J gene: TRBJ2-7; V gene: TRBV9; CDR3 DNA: TGTGCCAGCAGCCTAACTGGGGGGGGAGCCCTGGAGCAGTACTTC; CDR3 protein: CASSLTGGGALEQYF
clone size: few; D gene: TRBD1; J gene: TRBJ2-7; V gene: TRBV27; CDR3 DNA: TGTGCCAGCAGTTTCCGAACAGGGGGGGAGCAGTACTTC; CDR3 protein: CASSFRTGGEQYF
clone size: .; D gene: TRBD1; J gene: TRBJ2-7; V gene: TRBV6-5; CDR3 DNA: TGTGCCAGCAGTAACCGACAGGGTAAAGACTACGAGCAGTACTTC; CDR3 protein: CASSNRQGKDYEQYF
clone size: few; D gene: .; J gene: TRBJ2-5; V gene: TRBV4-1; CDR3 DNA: TGCGCCAGCAGCCAAGGAGTAAAAAGCCCACCCCAAGAGACCCAGTACTTC; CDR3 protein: CASSQGVKSPPQETQYF
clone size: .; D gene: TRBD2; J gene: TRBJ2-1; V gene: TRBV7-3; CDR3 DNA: TGTGCCAGCAGCTTAGGGCTAGCGGGACCCTCCTACAATGAGCAGTTCTTC; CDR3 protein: CASSLGLAGPSYNEQFF
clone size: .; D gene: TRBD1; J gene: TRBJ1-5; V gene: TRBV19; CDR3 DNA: TGTGCCAGTAGTATCGACAGGGGGAGCAATCAGCCCCAGCATTTT; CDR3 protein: CASSIDRGSNQPQHF
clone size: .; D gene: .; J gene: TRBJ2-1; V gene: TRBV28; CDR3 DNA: TGTGCCAGCAGTCTGACAGGTACGGGTGAGCAGTTCTTC; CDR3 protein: CASSLTGTGEQFF